Listed here are 4 T cell receptor beta chains from one sample, sequenced in a study of vaccination and CD4 T cells after COVID-19. Sequencing of cultured CD4+ T cell DNA used the Oncomine TCR Beta short-read assay. TCRdb fed the PCR reads into MiXCR, producing one record per CDR3 protein. This sample has 10,000 to 12,000 distinct CDR3 sequences, with roughly 77% found just once. These receptors' antigens are unknown. The treatment denotes: 10-day PBMC culture with coronavirus spike peptide pools or control peptides (ViraFEST assay). Sequenced sample: CD4+ T cells from blood, cultured in vitro. All receptors come from a human donor who had recovered from COVID-19.

The V and J genes are TRBV20-1 and TRBJ2-7; possible D gene TRBD1, 6 bases. The V gene lost 0 bases and the J gene lost 2 bases, with 14 bases spanning the gap. Per germline, CDR1 DFQATT and CDR2 SNEGSKA (reference sequence). CDR3 length: 15 residues. The chain's CDR3 is CSARDDRQLTYEQYF. The CDR3 DNA reads TGCAGTGCTAGAGATGACAGGCAGCTAACCTACGAGCAGTACTTC.

This clonotype is labeled large. The J gene is TRBJ1-2, the V gene TRBV20-1; unclear D gene. V gave up 0 bases and J gave up 6 bases, with 14 bases separating them. Germline loops: CDR1 DFQATT, CDR2 SNEGSKA (reference sequence). CDR3 size: 14 residues. DNA of the CDR3: TGCAGTGCTAGAGATCGGGAGACCTTCGATGGCTACACCTTC. Translation gives CSARDRETFDGYTF.

This clonotype has only one observation. The rearrangement links TRBV28 to TRBJ1-2; D not certain. Looked up from germline, CDR1 is MDHEN and CDR2 is SYDVKM. Trimming removed 6 bases at V and 2 bases at J, with 13 bases between. The CDR3 covers 14 residues. CDR3 nucleotide sequence: TGTGCCAGCAGCCCCGACGGGTTCAACTATGGCTACACCTTC. It yields the protein CASSPDGFNYGYTF.

This rearrangement joins TRBV20-1 to TRBJ1-1; 7 bases map to TRBD1. Germline V gene sequence: CDR1 DFQATT, CDR2 SNEGSKA (reference sequence). There are 12 residues in the CDR3. V was clipped by 3 bases and J by 4 bases; unmatched bases: 2. In nucleotides, the CDR3 is TGCAGTGCTAGCGCAGGGGGCACTGAAGCTTTCTTT. This gives the protein CSASAGGTEAFF.